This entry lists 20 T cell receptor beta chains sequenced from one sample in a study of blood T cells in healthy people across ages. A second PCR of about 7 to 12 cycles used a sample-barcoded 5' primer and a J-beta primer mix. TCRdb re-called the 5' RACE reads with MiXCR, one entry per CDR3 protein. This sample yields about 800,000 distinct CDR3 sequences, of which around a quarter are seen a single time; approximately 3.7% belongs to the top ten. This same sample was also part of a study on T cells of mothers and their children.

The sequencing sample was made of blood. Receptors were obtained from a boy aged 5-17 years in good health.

The CDR3 region is CASSESVFEGTSYEQYF. DNA of the CDR3: TGTGCCAGCAGTGAATCAGTATTCGAAGGGACCTCGTACGAGCAGTACTTC. The V gene is TRBV6-1, the J gene TRBJ2-7, with D possibly being TRBD1 or TRBD2 (5 bases each). In germline, CDR1 is MNHNS, CDR2 SASEGT. V was pared by 2 bases and J by 4 bases, with 21 bases between. CDR3 length equals 17 residues.

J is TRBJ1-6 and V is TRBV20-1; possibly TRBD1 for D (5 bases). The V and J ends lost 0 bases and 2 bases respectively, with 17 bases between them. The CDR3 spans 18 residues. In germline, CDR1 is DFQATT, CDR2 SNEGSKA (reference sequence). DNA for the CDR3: TGCAGTGCTAGAGATGCGTTCTTCGACAGCACCTATAATTCACCCCTCCACTTT. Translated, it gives CSARDAFFDSTYNSPLHF.

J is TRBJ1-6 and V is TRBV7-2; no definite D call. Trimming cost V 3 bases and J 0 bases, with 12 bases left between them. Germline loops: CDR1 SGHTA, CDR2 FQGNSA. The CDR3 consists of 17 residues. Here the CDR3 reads CASSLSLLSSYNSPLHF. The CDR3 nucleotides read TGTGCCAGCAGCTTGTCTCTGCTAAGCTCCTATAATTCACCCCTCCACTTT.

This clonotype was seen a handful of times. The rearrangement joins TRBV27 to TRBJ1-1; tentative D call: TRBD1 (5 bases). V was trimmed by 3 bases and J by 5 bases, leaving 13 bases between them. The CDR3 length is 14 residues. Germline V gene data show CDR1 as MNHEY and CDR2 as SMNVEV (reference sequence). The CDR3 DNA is TGTGCCAGCAGTTTGTGGGGGAGGGGAACTGAAGCTTTCTTT. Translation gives CASSLWGRGTEAFF.

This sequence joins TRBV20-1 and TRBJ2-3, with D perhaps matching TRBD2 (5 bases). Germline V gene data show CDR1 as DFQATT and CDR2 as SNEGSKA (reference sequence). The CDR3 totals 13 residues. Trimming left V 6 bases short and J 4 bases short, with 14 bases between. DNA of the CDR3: TGCAGTGCCTCGAAGGGAGTCCCAGATACGCAGTATTTT. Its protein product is CSASKGVPDTQYF.

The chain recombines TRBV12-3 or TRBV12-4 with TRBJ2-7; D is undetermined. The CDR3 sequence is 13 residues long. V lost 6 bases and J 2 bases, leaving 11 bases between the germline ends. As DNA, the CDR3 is TGTGCCAGCAGCCGCCCGCAGGCCTACGAGCAGTACTTC. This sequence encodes CASSRPQAYEQYF.

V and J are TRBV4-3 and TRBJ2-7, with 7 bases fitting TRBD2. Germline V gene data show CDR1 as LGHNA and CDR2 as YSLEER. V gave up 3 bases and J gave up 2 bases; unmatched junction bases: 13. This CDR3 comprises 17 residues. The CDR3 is CASSQDSSLSGAYEQYF. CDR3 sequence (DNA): TGCGCCAGCAGCCAGGATTCTTCGTTGAGCGGGGCCTACGAGCAGTACTTC.

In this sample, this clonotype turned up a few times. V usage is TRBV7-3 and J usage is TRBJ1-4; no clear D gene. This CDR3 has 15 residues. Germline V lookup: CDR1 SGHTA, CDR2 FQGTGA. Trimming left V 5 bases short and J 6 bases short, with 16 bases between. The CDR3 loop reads CASSRLTRGDEKLFF. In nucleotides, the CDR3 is TGTGCCAGCAGCCGATTGACCCGAGGAGATGAAAAACTGTTTTTT.

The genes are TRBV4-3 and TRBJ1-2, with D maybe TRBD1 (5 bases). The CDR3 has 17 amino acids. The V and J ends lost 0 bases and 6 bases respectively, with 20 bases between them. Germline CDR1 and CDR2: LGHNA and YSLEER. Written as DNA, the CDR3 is TGCGCCAGCAGCCAAGATCACGGCGTAGCAGGGCTCCATGGCTACACCTTC. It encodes CASSQDHGVAGLHGYTF.

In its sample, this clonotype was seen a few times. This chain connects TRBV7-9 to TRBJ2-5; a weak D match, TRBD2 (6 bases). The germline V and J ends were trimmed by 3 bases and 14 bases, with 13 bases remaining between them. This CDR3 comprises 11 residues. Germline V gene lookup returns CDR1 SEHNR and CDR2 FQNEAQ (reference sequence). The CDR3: CASSLGGDLYF. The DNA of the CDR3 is TGTGCCAGCAGCTTGGGTGGGGACTTATACTTC.

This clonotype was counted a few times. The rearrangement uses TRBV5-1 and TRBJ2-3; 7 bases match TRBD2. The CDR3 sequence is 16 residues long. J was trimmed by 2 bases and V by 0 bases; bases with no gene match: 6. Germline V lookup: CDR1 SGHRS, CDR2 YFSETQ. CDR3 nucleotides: TGCGCCAGCAGCTTGGAGGGCGGGGGACTCACAGATACGCAGTATTTT. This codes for CASSLEGGGLTDTQYF.

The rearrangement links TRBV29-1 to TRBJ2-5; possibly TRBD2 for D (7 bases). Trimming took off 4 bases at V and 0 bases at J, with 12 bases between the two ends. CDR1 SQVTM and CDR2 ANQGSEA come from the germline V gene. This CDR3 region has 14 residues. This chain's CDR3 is CSVGYGGHQETQYF. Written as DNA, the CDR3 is TGCAGCGTTGGCTACGGGGGGCACCAAGAGACCCAGTACTTC.

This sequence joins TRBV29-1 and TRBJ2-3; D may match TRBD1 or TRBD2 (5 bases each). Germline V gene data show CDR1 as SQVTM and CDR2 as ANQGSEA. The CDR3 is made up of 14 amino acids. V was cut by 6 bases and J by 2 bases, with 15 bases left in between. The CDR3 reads CSVSRDGYTDTQYF. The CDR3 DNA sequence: TGCAGCGTCTCCCGGGACGGCTACACAGATACGCAGTATTTT.

CDR3 nucleotide sequence: TGTGCCAGCAGCACGGGACTAGCGGGAGTACAAGAGACCCAGTACTTC. Translated: CASSTGLAGVQETQYF. This chain links TRBV7-9 with TRBJ2-5; TRBD2 agrees at 14 bases. The CDR3 runs 16 residues. The V and J ends lost 5 bases and 2 bases, in that order; junction bases with no gene match: 4. Germline V gene data show CDR1 as SEHNR and CDR2 as FQNEAQ (reference sequence).

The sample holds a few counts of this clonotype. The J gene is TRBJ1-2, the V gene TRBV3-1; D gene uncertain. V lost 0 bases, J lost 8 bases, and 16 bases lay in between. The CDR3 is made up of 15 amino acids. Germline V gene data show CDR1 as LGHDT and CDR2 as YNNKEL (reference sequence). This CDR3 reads CASSQETVFTGGYTF. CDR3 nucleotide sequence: TGTGCCAGCAGCCAAGAGACCGTTTTTACGGGGGGCTACACCTTC. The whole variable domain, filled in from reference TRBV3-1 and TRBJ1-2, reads DTAVSQTPKYLVTQMGNDKSIKCEQNLGHDTMYWYKQDSKKFLKIMFSYNNKELIINETVPNRFSPKSPDKAHLNLHINSLELGDSAVYFCASSQETVFTGGYTFGSGTRLTVV.

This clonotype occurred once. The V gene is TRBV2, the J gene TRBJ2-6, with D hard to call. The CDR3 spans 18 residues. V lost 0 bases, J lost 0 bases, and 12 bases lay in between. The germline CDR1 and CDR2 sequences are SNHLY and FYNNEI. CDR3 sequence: CASSEAAPGLSGANVLTF. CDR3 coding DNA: TGTGCCAGCAGTGAAGCGGCGCCTGGGCTCTCTGGGGCCAACGTCCTGACTTTC.

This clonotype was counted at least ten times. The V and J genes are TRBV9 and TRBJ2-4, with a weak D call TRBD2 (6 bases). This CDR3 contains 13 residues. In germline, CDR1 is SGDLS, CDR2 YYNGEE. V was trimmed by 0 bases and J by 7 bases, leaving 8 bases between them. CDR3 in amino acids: CASSVGGGNIQYF. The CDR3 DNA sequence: TGTGCCAGCAGCGTAGGGGGAGGCAACATTCAGTACTTC.

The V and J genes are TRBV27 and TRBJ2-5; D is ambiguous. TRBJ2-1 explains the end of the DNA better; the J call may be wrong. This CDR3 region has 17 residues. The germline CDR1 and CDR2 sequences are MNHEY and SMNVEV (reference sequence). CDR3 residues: CASNQSLSYDEGNEQFF. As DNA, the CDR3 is TGTGCCAGCAACCAATCCCTCTCCTATGATGAAGGCAATGAGCAGTTCTTC.

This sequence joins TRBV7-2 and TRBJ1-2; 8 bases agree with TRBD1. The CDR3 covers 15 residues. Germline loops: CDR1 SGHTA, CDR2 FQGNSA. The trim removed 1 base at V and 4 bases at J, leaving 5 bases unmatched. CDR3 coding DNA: TGTGCCAGCAGCTTAGGCAGGGGGCTTATCTATGGCTACACCTTC. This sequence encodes CASSLGRGLIYGYTF.

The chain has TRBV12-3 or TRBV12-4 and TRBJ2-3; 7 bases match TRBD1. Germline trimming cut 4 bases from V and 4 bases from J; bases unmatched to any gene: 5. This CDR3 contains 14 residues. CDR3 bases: TGTGCCAGCAGTTCAGAACAGGGGCCAGATACGCAGTATTTT. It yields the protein CASSSEQGPDTQYF.